This TCR beta chain was sequenced during a study of human T cells and chemical hapten exposure. Study in general: The study patch tested 0.01% DPC on the upper back and read results at 6 days. Study-level findings and limits: Sensitization with DPC brought no change to TCRs above 1 in 1000 in frequency.

TCRdb passed the RACE reads through MiXCR, listing each CDR3 protein once. This repertoire shows more than 95,000 distinct CDR3 sequences, roughly an eighth found once; its top ten account for roughly 1.5%. The time point here: patch test 1, 2 weeks after DPC sensitization. Treatment of the sample: therapeutic diphenylcyclopropenone sensitization with weekly scalp DPC. At every patch-test visit, blood was drawn before the patch test was applied. This clonotype was seen repeatedly, ten times or more. Its antigen is undetermined. Germline CDR1 reads SGHTA; CDR2 reads FQGNSA. The V segment lost 1 base and the J segment 9 bases; nucleotides outside the gene matches: 4. This CDR3 has 15 amino acids.

The specimen comprised whole blood, sampled in connection with sensitization to the hapten diphenylcyclopropenone (DPC). The sequence was collected from a woman in her forties or fifties with alopecia areata. Some clones in this sample may be carry-over from other donors' samples. The chain joins TRBV7-2 to TRBJ2-1, with 12 bases lining up with TRBD2. DNA for the CDR3: TGTGCCAGCAGCTTAGTGTCTAGCGGGAGGGGTGAGCAGTTCTTC. It encodes CASSLVSSGRGEQFF.